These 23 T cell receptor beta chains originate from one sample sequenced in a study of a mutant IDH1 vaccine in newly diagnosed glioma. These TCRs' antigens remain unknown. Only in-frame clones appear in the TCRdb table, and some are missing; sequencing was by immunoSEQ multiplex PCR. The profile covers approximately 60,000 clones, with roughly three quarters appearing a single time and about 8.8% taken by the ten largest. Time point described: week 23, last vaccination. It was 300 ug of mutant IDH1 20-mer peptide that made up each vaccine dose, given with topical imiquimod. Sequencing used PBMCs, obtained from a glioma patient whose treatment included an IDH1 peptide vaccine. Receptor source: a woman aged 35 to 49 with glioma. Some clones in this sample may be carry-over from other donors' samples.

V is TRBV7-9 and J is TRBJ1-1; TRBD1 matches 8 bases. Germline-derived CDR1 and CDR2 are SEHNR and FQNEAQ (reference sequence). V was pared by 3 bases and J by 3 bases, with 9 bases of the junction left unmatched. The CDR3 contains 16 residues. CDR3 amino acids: CASSFGTGGGDTEAFF. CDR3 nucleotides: TGTGCCAGCAGCTTCGGGACAGGAGGGGGGGACACTGAAGCTTTCTTT.

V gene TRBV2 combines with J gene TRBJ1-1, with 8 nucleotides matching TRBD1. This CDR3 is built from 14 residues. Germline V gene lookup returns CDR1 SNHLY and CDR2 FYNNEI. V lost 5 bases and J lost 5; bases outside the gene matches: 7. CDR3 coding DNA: TGTGCCAGCAGTCCCCGACAGGGGAGGACTGAAGCTTTCTTT. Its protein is CASSPRQGRTEAFF. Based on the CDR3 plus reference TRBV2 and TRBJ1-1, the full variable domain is EPEVTQTPSHQVTQMGQEVILRCVPISNHLYFYWYRQILGQKVEFLVSFYNNEISEKSEIFDDQFSVERPDGSNFTLKIRSTKLEDSAMYFCASSPRQGRTEAFFGQGTRLTVV.

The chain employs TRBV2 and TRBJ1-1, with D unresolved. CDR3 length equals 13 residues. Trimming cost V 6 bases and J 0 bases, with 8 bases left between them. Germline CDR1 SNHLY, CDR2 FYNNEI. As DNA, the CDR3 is TGTGCCAGCAGGGACTACCTGAACACTGAAGCTTTCTTT. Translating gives CASRDYLNTEAFF. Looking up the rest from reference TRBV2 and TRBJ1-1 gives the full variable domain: EPEVTQTPSHQVTQMGQEVILRCVPISNHLYFYWYRQILGQKVEFLVSFYNNEISEKSEIFDDQFSVERPDGSNFTLKIRSTKLEDSAMYFCASRDYLNTEAFFGQGTRLTVV.

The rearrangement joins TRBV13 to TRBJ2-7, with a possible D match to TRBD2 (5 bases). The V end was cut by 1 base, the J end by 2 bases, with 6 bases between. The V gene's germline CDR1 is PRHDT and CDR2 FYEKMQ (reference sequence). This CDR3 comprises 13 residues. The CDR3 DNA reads TGTGCCAGCAGCTTAGCGGAGGCCTACGAGCAGTACTTC. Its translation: CASSLAEAYEQYF.

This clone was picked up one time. The CDR3: CASSRPAEETQYF. For the CDR3, the DNA is TGTGCCAGCTCACGTCCAGCCGAAGAGACCCAGTACTTC. This chain joins TRBV18 and TRBJ2-5; no firm D call. The germline V gene has CDR1 KGHSH and CDR2 LQKENI. This CDR3 has 13 amino acids. V dropped 4 bases and J dropped 3 bases, with 9 bases sitting between them.

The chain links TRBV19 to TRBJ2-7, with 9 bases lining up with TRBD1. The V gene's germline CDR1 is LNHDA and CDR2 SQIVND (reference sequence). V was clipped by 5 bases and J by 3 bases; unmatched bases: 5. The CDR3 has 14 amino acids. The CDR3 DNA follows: TGTGCCAGTAGTCCCTGGACAGGGGACTACGAGCAGTACTTC. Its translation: CASSPWTGDYEQYF. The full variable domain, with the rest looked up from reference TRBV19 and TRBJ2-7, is DGGITQSPKYLFRKEGQNVTLSCEQNLNHDAMYWYRQDPGQGLRLIYYSQIVNDFQKGDIAEGYSVSREKKESFPLTVTSAQKNPTAFYLCASSPWTGDYEQYFGPGTRLTVT.

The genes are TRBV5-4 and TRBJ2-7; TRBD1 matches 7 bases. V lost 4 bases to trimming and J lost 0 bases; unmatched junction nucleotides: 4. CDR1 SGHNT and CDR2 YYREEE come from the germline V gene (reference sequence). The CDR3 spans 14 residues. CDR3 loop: CASSLTGNSYEQYF. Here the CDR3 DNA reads TGTGCCAGCAGCCTGACAGGGAACTCCTACGAGCAGTACTTC.

In nucleotides, the CDR3 is TGTGCCAGTAGCTCTCGCGGGGGTGGCTACAATGAGCAGTTCTTC. This sequence encodes CASSSRGGGYNEQFF. The chain has TRBV19 and TRBJ2-1; TRBD2 agrees at 7 bases. J lost 3 bases, V lost 6 bases, and 8 bases had no gene match. The CDR3 is 15 amino acids. From germline, CDR1 is LNHDA and CDR2 SQIVND (reference sequence).

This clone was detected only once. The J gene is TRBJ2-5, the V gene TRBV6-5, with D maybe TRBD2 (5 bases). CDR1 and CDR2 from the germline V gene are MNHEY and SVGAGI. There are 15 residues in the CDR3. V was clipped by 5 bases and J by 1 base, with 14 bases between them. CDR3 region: CASSPAHLAQETQYF. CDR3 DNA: TGTGCCAGCAGTCCCGCCCATCTAGCCCAAGAGACCCAGTACTTC.

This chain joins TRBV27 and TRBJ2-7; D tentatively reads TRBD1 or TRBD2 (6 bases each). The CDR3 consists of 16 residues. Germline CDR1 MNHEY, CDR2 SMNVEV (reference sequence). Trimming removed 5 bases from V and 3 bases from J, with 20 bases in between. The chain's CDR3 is CASSQAEGVHLYEQYF. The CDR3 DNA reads TGTGCCAGCAGTCAGGCGGAGGGGGTTCACCTCTACGAGCAGTACTTC.

CDR3 sequence: CASSKDRIYEQYF. The CDR3 DNA reads TGTGCCAGCAGTAAAGACAGGATCTACGAGCAGTACTTC. V usage is TRBV28 and J usage is TRBJ2-7; TRBD1 might be the D (6 bases). The CDR3 totals 13 residues. The germline V and J ends were trimmed by 5 bases and 3 bases, with 11 bases remaining between them. The V gene's germline CDR1 is MDHEN and CDR2 SYDVKM.

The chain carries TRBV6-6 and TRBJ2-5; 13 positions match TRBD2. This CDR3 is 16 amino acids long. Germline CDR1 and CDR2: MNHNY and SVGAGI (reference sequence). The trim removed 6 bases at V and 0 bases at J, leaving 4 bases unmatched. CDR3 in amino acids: CASRRGLAGDQETQYF. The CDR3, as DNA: TGTGCCAGCAGACGAGGACTAGCGGGGGACCAAGAGACCCAGTACTTC.

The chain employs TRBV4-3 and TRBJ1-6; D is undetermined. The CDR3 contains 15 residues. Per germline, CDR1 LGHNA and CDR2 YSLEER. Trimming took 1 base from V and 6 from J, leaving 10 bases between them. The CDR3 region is CASSQAVGRNSPLHF. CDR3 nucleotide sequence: TGCGCCAGCAGCCAAGCGGTCGGACGTAATTCACCCCTCCACTTT.

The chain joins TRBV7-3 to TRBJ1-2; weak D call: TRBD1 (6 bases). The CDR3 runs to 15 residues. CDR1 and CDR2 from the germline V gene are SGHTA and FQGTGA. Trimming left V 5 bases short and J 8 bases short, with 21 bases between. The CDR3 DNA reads TGTGCCAGCAGCCAAGGGGCGGCAGGGGAAAACGGCTACACCTTC. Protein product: CASSQGAAGENGYTF.

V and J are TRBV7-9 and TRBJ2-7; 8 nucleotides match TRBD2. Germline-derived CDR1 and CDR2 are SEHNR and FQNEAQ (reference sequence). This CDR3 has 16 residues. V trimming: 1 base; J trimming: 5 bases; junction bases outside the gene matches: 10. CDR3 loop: CASSLEGGTRTHEQYF. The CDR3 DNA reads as TGTGCCAGCAGCTTAGAAGGGGGGACTAGAACCCACGAGCAGTACTTC.

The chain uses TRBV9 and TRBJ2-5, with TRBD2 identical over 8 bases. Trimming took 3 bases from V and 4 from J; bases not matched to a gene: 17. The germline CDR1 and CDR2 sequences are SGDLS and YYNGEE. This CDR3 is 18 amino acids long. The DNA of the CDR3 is TGTGCCAGCAGCGCGGGGCGAGGAGGCGGGGGGAGAGGAGAGACCCAGTACTTC. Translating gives CASSAGRGGGGRGETQYF.

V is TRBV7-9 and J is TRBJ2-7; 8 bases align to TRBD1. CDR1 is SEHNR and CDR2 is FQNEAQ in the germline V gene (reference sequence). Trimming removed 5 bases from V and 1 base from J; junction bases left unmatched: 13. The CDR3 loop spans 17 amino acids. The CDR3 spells CASSPTGQGSRSYEQYF. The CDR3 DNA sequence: TGTGCCAGCAGCCCAACCGGACAGGGTTCGAGGTCCTACGAGCAGTACTTC.

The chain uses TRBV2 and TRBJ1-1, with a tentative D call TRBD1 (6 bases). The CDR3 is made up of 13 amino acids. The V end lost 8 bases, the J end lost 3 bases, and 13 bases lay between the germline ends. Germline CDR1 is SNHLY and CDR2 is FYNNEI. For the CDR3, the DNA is TGTGCCAGCTCGCAGGGGATTCACACTGAAGCTTTCTTT. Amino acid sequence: CASSQGIHTEAFF.

The CDR3 sequence: CASRRDGNQPQHF. CDR3 nucleotides: TGTGCCAGCAGACGGGACGGGAATCAGCCCCAGCATTTT. The genes are TRBV6-5 and TRBJ1-5, with a possible D match to TRBD1 (5 bases). The CDR3 contains 13 residues. Per germline, CDR1 MNHEY and CDR2 SVGAGI. The V and J ends lost 6 bases and 4 bases respectively, with 10 bases between them.

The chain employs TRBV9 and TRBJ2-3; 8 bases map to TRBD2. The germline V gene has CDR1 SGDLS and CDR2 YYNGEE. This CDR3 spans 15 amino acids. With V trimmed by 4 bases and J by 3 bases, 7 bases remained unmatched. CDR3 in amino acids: CASSSKRGPTDTQYF. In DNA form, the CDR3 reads TGTGCCAGCAGCTCCAAGCGGGGGCCAACAGATACGCAGTATTTT.

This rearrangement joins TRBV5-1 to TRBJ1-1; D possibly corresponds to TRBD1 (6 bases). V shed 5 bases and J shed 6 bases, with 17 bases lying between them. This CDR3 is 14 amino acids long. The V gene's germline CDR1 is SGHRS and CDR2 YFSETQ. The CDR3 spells CASRSSGGASEAFF. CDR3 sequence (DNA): TGCGCCAGCAGATCGAGTGGGGGGGCGTCTGAAGCTTTCTTT. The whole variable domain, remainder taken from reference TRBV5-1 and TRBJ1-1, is KAGVTQTPRYLIKTRGQQVTLSCSPISGHRSVSWYQQTPGQGLQFLFEYFSETQRNKGNFPGRFSGRQFSNSRSEMNVSTLELGDSALYLCASRSSGGASEAFFGQGTRLTVV.

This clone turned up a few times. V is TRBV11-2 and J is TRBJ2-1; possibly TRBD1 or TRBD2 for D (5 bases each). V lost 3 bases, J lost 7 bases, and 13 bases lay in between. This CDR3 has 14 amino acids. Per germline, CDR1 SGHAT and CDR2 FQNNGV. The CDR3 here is CASSFFGGLNEQFF. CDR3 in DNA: TGTGCCAGCAGCTTCTTTGGGGGATTAAATGAGCAGTTCTTC.

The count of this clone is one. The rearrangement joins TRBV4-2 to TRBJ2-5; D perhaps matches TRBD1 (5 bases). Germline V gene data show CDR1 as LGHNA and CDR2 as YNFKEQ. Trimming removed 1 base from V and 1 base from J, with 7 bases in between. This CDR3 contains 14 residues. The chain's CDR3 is CASSQGGPQETQYF. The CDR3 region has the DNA TGTGCCAGCAGCCAAGGGGGCCCCCAAGAGACCCAGTACTTC.